The 19 T cell receptor beta chains in this list originate from one sample, sequenced in a study of cytomegalovirus exposure and HLA in healthy donors (dated 2017 in TCRdb). The library was prepared using the immunoSEQ multiplex PCR assay. For the multiplex PCR, a mixture combining 60 forward primers for TCR Vbeta segments and 13 reverse primers for TCR Jbeta segments was used. Held by TCRdb, this immuneACCESS table contains in-frame sequences only and omits some clones. Under half of the omission traces to an unresolved V gene where checked; the cause of the rest is unknown. For this sample there are 120,000 or so clones; over 65% appear just once. Around 3.7% of the sample belongs to the ten largest clones. Sequenced material: PBMCs. Receptors were obtained from a young man in good health and CMV-seronegative.

In this sample, this clone turned up once. The V call is TRBV5-6, the J call TRBJ1-2; D not certain. The CDR3 is made up of 13 amino acids. The germline V and J ends were trimmed by 8 bases and 5 bases, with 16 bases remaining between them. CDR1 is SGHDT and CDR2 is YYEEEE in the germline V gene. CDR3 sequence reads: CASKLPPGYGYTF. Here the CDR3 DNA reads TGTGCCAGTAAACTCCCTCCGGGTTATGGCTACACCTTC.

This clone was detected once. The rearrangement uses TRBV5-1 and TRBJ2-5; TRBD2 is a possible D gene (6 bases). Germline V lookup: CDR1 SGHRS, CDR2 YFSETQ. This CDR3 region has 15 residues. V lost 1 base to trimming and J lost 1 base, with 11 bases between them. The CDR3 region is CASSLSGGTQETQYF. DNA of the CDR3: TGCGCCAGCAGCTTGTCCGGGGGAACCCAAGAGACCCAGTACTTC.

This chain links TRBV7-2 with TRBJ2-7, with TRBD2 matching over 14 bases. Looked up from germline, CDR1 is SGHTA and CDR2 is FQGNSA. With 3 bases clipped from V and 5 bases from J, the junction kept 6 bases outside the gene matches. The CDR3 length is 16 residues. CDR3 DNA sequence: TGTGCCAGCAGCTTTTGGACTAGCGGGGGGACCCACGAGCAGTACTTC. The encoded protein is CASSFWTSGGTHEQYF.

J is TRBJ1-2 and V is TRBV4-3; D gene ambiguous. The germline V and J ends were trimmed by 4 bases and 6 bases, with 24 bases remaining between them. Germline CDR1 is LGHNA and CDR2 is YSLEER. This CDR3 has 17 amino acids. CDR3 in DNA: TGCGCCAGCAGCCTCACAACTTCTTCTCAGGTTCGGAATGGCTACACCTTC. Its protein product is CASSLTTSSQVRNGYTF.

As DNA, the CDR3 is TGTGCCAGCAGTTTAATCGGGACAGGGCCAGATACGCAGTATTTT. Its translation is CASSLIGTGPDTQYF. The V and J genes are TRBV27 and TRBJ2-3; 9 bases match TRBD1. The CDR3 consists of 15 residues. Germline-derived CDR1 and CDR2 are MNHEY and SMNVEV (reference sequence). Trimming removed 2 bases from V and 4 bases from J; junction bases left unmatched: 4.

The V gene is TRBV9, the J gene TRBJ1-3; D unclear. The CDR3 spans 12 residues. Germline lookup yields CDR1 SGDLS and CDR2 YYNGEE. V was trimmed by 1 base and J by 10 bases, leaving 9 bases between them. The CDR3 DNA is TGTGCCAGCAGCGTAAAGGACTCAACCATATATTTT. Translating it yields CASSVKDSTIYF.

The genes are TRBV4-1 and TRBJ2-1; 8 bases match TRBD1. The germline V gene has CDR1 MGHRA and CDR2 YSYEKL. V lost 2 bases, J lost 6 bases, and 3 bases stayed unmatched. The CDR3 loop spans 14 amino acids. The CDR3 is CASSQTGGSNEQFF. CDR3 nucleotides: TGCGCCAGCAGCCAAACAGGGGGGTCCAATGAGCAGTTCTTC.

V usage is TRBV6-4 and J usage is TRBJ1-2, with 7 bases lining up with TRBD1. V trimming: 0 bases; J trimming: 8 bases; junction bases outside the gene matches: 12. CDR3 length: 16 residues. Germline values: CDR1 MRHNA, CDR2 SNTAGT. DNA for the CDR3: TGTGCCAGCAGTGACTCGTATTCAACGACAGGGTACGGCTACACCTTC. Encoded protein: CASSDSYSTTGYGYTF.

The chain carries TRBV5-1 and TRBJ2-3; TRBD1 agrees at 8 bases. V gave up 4 bases and J gave up 2 bases; unmatched junction bases: 6. The germline V gene encodes CDR1 SGHRS and CDR2 YFSETQ. This CDR3 is built from 15 residues. Written as DNA, the CDR3 is TGCGCCAGCAGCGGCAGGGGGCCGGACACAGATACGCAGTATTTT. It specifies CASSGRGPDTDTQYF. Based on the CDR3 plus reference TRBV5-1 and TRBJ2-3, the full variable domain is KAGVTQTPRYLIKTRGQQVTLSCSPISGHRSVSWYQQTPGQGLQFLFEYFSETQRNKGNFPGRFSGRQFSNSRSEMNVSTLELGDSALYLCASSGRGPDTDTQYFGPGTRLTVL.

The rearrangement uses TRBV4-2 and TRBJ1-2; 12 positions match TRBD1. Germline V CDR1 and CDR2: LGHNA, YNFKEQ. V lost 3 bases, J lost 4 bases, and 12 bases stayed unmatched. The CDR3 covers 18 residues. CDR3 DNA: TGTGCCAGCAGCCACAGTCCCGGGACAGGGGGCGTAGGCTATGGCTACACCTTC. It specifies CASSHSPGTGGVGYGYTF.

With regard to this clone: One junction end does not reproduce the germline sequence, and a read error may be involved. In the same sample, other DNA sequences code for this CDR3. The chain recombines TRBV30 with TRBJ2-2, with D possibly being TRBD1 (5 bases). The germline CDR1 and CDR2 sequences are GTSNPN and SVGIG (reference sequence). This CDR3 spans 13 amino acids. In nucleotides, the CDR3 is TGTGCTTGGAGTGTCTGGGGCGCCGGGGAGCTGTTTTTT. Its protein product is CAWSVWGAGELFF.

This chain uses TRBV9 with TRBJ2-2; 12 bases align to TRBD2. The germline CDR1 and CDR2 sequences are SGDLS and YYNGEE. With 5 bases clipped from V and 7 bases from J, the junction kept 9 bases outside the gene matches. The CDR3 is made up of 16 amino acids. CDR3 DNA sequence: TGTGCCAGCAGGAGGACTAGCGGGGTCCCGGGCGGGGAGCTGTTTTTT. As protein: CASRRTSGVPGGELFF.

A single count supports this clone. V usage is TRBV4-1 and J usage is TRBJ1-4; TRBD1 aligns across 9 bases. The germline V gene encodes CDR1 MGHRA and CDR2 YSYEKL. J was trimmed by 7 bases and V by 4 bases; bases with no gene match: 7. CDR3 length equals 15 residues. The CDR3 bases are TGCGCCAGCAGCCTAAACACAGGGGGCAGTGAAAAACTGTTTTTT. It specifies CASSLNTGGSEKLFF.

The chain joins TRBV6-4 to TRBJ1-1, with D possibly matching TRBD1 (6 bases). CDR1 and CDR2 from the germline V gene are MRHNA and SNTAGT. The V end was cut by 3 bases, the J end by 5 bases, with 10 bases between. CDR3 size: 13 residues. CDR3 in amino acids: CASSEGAETEAFF. DNA for the CDR3: TGTGCCAGCAGTGAGGGGGCGGAGACTGAAGCTTTCTTT.

The chain joins TRBV4-1 to TRBJ2-5; D is possibly TRBD2 (5 bases). V dropped 4 bases and J dropped 5 bases, with 11 bases sitting between them. Germline V lookup: CDR1 MGHRA, CDR2 YSYEKL. CDR3 length: 13 amino acids. CDR3 sequence reads: CASSLLGGETQYF. Written as DNA, the CDR3 is TGCGCCAGCAGCCTTCTTGGCGGGGAGACCCAGTACTTC.

This clone came up once. The rearrangement joins TRBV5-1 to TRBJ1-1; 7 bases map to TRBD1. The V segment lost 4 bases and the J segment 8 bases; nucleotides outside the gene matches: 2. This CDR3 has 11 amino acids. CDR1 is SGHRS and CDR2 is YFSETQ in the germline V gene. CDR3 loop: CASSGGGEAFF. CDR3 nucleotides: TGCGCCAGCAGCGGAGGGGGCGAAGCTTTCTTT.

V and J are TRBV28 and TRBJ1-2; TRBD1 agrees at 9 bases. Germline CDR1 reads MDHEN; CDR2 reads SYDVKM. CDR3 size: 13 residues. The V gene end was trimmed by 6 bases and the J gene end by 4 bases; junction bases not matched to a gene: 3. The CDR3 nucleotides are TGTGCCAGCAGGGGACAGGGAGTCTATGGCTACACCTTC. It translates to CASRGQGVYGYTF.

The chain couples TRBV6-5 to TRBJ2-7, with 8 bases lining up with TRBD1. CDR3 size: 16 residues. V lost 2 bases to trimming and J lost 2 bases; unmatched junction nucleotides: 8. Germline V CDR1 and CDR2: MNHEY, SVGAGI. CDR3 nucleotides: TGTGCCAGCAGTTACACGATACAGGGGGGACCCTACGAGCAGTACTTC. It yields the protein CASSYTIQGGPYEQYF.

The CDR3 is CSVGGDEGYTF. CDR3 DNA sequence: TGCAGCGTTGGGGGGGATGAGGGCTACACCTTC. The chain links TRBV29-1 to TRBJ1-2, with D maybe TRBD1 (5 bases). The germline CDR1 and CDR2 sequences are SQVTM and ANQGSEA. The CDR3 sequence is 11 residues long. Trimming shortened V by 4 bases and J by 8 bases, and 11 bases separated the two germline ends.